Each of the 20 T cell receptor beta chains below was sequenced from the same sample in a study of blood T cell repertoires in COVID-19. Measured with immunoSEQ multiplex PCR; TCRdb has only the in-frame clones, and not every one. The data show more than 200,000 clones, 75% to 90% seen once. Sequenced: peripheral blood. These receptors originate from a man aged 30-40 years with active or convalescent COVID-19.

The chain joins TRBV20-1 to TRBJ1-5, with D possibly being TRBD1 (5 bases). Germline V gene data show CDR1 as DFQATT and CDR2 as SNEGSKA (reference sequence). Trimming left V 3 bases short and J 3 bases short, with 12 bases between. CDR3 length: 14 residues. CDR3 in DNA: TGCAGTGCTAGTGAGCAGGGCTCCAATCAGCCCCAGCATTTT. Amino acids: CSASEQGSNQPQHF.

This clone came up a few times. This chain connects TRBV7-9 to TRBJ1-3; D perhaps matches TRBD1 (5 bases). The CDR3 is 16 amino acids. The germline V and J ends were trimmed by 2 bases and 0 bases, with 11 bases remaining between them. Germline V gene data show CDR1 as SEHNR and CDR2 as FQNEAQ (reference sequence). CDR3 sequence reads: CASSLSGRVSGNTIYF. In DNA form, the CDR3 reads TGTGCCAGCAGCTTATCAGGGAGGGTCTCTGGAAACACCATATATTTT.

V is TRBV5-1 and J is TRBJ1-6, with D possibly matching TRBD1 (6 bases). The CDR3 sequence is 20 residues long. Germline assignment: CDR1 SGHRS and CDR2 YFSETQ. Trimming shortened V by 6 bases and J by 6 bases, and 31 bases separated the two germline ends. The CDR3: CASKIFSRLSGQFFNSPLHF. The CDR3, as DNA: TGCGCCAGCAAAATATTTTCCCGCTTATCCGGACAGTTCTTTAATTCACCCCTCCACTTT.

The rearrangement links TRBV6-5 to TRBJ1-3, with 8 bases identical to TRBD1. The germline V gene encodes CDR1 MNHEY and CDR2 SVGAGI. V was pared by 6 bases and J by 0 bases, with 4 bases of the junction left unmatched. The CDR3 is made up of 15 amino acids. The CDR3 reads CASRRQGSSGNTIYF. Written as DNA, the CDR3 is TGTGCCAGCAGGAGACAGGGGAGCTCTGGAAACACCATATATTTT.

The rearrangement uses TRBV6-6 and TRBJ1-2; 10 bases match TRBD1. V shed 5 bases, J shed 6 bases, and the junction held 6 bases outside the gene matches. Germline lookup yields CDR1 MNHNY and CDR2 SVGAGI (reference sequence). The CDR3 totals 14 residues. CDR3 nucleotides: TGTGCCAGCAGTGAGAGACAGGGGGCGAATGGCTACACCTTC. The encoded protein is CASSERQGANGYTF.

In DNA form, the CDR3 reads TGTGCCAGCAGCTTACGACTAGCGGGGGGGCGAGGGGAGCAGTACTTC. This codes for CASSLRLAGGRGEQYF. V is TRBV7-2 and J is TRBJ2-7, with 14 nucleotides matching TRBD2. J lost 7 bases, V lost 2 bases, and 7 bases had no gene match. CDR3 size: 16 residues. CDR1 is SGHTA and CDR2 is FQGNSA in the germline V gene.

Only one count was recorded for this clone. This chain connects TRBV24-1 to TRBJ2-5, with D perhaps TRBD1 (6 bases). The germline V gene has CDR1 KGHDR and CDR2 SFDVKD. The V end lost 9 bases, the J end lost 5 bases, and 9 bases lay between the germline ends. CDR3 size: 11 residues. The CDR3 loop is CATAQGETQYF. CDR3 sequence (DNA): TGTGCCACCGCGCAGGGGGAGACCCAGTACTTC.

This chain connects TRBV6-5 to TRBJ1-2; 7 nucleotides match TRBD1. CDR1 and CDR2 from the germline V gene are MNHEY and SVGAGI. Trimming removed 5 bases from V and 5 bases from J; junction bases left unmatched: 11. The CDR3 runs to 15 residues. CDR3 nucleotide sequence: TGTGCCAGCAGTCCAGGGGGGACAGCCTTATATGGCTACACCTTC. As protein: CASSPGGTALYGYTF.

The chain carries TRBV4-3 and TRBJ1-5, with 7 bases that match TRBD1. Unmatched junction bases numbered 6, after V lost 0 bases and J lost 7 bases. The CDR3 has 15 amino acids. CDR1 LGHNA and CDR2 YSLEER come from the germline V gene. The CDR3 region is CASSQENQGDQPQHF. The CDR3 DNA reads TGCGCCAGCAGCCAAGAAAACCAGGGGGACCAGCCCCAGCATTTT.

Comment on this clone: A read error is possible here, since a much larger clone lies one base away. Here the CDR3 reads CASSRDTYEQYF. As DNA, the CDR3 is TGTGCCAGCAGCCGGGACACCTACGAGCAGTACTTC. This chain uses TRBV5-4 with TRBJ2-7; D is possibly TRBD1 (6 bases). The V gene's germline CDR1 is SGHNT and CDR2 YYREEE (reference sequence). Trimming pared 4 bases from V and 2 bases from J, leaving 7 bases between. CDR3 length: 12 residues. Drawing the rest from reference TRBV5-4 and TRBJ2-7, the complete variable domain is ETGVTQSPTHLIKTRGQQVTLRCSSQSGHNTVSWYQQALGQGPQFIFQYYREEENGRGNFPPRFSGLQFPNYSSELNVNALELDDSALYLCASSRDTYEQYFGPGTRLTVT.

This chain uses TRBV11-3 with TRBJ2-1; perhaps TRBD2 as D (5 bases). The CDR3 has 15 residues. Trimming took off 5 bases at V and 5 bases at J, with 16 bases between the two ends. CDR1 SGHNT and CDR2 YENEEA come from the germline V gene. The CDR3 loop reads CASSPRRGSNNEQFF. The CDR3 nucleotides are TGTGCCAGCAGCCCTAGACGGGGTAGCAACAATGAGCAGTTCTTC.

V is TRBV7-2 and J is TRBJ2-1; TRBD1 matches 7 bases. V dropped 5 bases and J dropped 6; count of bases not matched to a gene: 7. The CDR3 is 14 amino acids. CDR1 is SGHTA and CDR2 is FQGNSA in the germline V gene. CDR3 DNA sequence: TGTGCCAGCAGCCCTCAGGGGGAGATCAATGAGCAGTTCTTC. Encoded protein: CASSPQGEINEQFF.

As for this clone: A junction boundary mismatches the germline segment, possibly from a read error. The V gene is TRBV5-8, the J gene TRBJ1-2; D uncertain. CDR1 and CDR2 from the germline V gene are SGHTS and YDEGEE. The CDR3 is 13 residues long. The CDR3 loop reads CAGSLGRSYGYTF. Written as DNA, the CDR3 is TGTGCCGGCAGTTTGGGGAGATCCTATGGCTACACCTTC.

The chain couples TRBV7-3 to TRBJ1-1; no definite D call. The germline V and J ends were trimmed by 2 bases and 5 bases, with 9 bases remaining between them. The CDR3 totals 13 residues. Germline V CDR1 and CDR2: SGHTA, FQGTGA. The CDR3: CASSLSPGTEAFF. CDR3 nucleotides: TGTGCCAGCAGCTTATCACCGGGAACTGAAGCTTTCTTT.

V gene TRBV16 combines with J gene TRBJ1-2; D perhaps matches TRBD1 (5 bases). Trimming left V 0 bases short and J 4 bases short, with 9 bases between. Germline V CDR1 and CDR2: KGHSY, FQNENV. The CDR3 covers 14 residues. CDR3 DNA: TGTGCCAGCAGCCAATCTCAGGGAATCTATGGCTACACCTTC. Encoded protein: CASSQSQGIYGYTF.

In DNA, the CDR3 is TGTGCCAGCAGCTCCGTTTCGGCCAAAAACATTCAGTACTTC. Its translation is CASSSVSAKNIQYF. The V gene is TRBV6-5, the J gene TRBJ2-4; no definite D call. The germline V gene encodes CDR1 MNHEY and CDR2 SVGAGI. V lost 6 bases to trimming and J lost 1 base, with 10 bases between them. The CDR3 is 14 amino acids.

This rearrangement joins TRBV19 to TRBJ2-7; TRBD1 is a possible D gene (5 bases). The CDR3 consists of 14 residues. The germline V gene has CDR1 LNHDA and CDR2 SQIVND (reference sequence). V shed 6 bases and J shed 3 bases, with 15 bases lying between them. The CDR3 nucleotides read TGTGCCAGTAGCAACCAAGGACAAGGCTACGAGCAGTACTTC. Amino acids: CASSNQGQGYEQYF.

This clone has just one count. The CDR3 sequence is CATSREAETDEKLFF. CDR3 sequence (DNA): TGTGCCACCAGCAGAGAGGCCGAGACAGATGAAAAACTGTTTTTT. V and J are TRBV15 and TRBJ1-4, with D possibly matching TRBD1 (5 bases). Per germline, CDR1 LNHNV and CDR2 YYDKDF (reference sequence). Trimming took 0 bases from V and 6 from J, leaving 11 bases between them. CDR3 length: 15 amino acids.

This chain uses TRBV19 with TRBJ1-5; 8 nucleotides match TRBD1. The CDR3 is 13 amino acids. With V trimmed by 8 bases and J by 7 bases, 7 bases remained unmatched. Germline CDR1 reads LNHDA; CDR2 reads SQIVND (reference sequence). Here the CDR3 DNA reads TGTGCCAGTCAAGACAGGGGAGGGCAGCCCCAGCATTTT. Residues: CASQDRGGQPQHF.

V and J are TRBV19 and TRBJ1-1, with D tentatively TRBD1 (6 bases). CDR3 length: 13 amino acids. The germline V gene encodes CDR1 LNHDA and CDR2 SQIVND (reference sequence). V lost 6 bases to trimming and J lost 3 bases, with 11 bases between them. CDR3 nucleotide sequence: TGTGCCAGTAGCGTCGGGACACACACTGAAGCTTTCTTT. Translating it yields CASSVGTHTEAFF.